These 30 T cell receptor beta chains were all obtained from the same sample, sequenced in a study of lymphopenia after photon versus proton radiotherapy. Sequenced by immunoSEQ multiplex PCR; TCRdb stores in-frame clones only, minus some. The data hold roughly 150,000 clones, with 70% to 90% observed a single time. Sequenced here: peripheral blood, sampled from a patient treated with photon-based radiotherapy. The receptor source for this set is a man between 50 and 59 years old with gastric cancer.

This chain joins TRBV5-6 and TRBJ2-2; D unclear. Deletions cut 2 bases from V and 3 bases from J, with 5 bases between. CDR3 length: 13 amino acids. Germline V gene data show CDR1 as SGHDT and CDR2 as YYEEEE. CDR3 coding DNA: TGTGCCAGCAGCTTTAGTCACACCGGGGAGCTGTTTTTT. Translating gives CASSFSHTGELFF.

J is TRBJ1-5 and V is TRBV6-4; D not resolved. The germline CDR1 and CDR2 sequences are MRHNA and SNTAGT. This CDR3 spans 13 amino acids. Trimming removed 3 bases from V and 3 bases from J, with 6 bases in between. CDR3 protein: CASSEDPNQPQHF. CDR3 in DNA: TGTGCCAGCAGTGAGGATCCCAATCAGCCCCAGCATTTT.

V usage is TRBV11-2 and J usage is TRBJ2-7, with D tentatively TRBD1 (5 bases). The CDR3 extends over 12 amino acids. Germline V CDR1 and CDR2: SGHAT, FQNNGV. The V end lost 4 bases, the J end lost 3 bases, and 7 bases lay between the germline ends. The CDR3 region is CASSSDNYEQYF. The CDR3 DNA sequence: TGTGCCAGCAGCTCGGACAACTACGAGCAGTACTTC.

The chain couples TRBV18 to TRBJ2-3, with 14 bases identical to TRBD2. This CDR3 contains 16 residues. The junction had 8 bases not matched to a gene; V was cut back by 6 bases and J by 6 bases. The germline gives CDR1 KGHSH, CDR2 LQKENI. CDR3 sequence reads: CASSRTSGRPGDTQYF. The DNA for the CDR3 is TGTGCCAGCTCCCGGACTAGCGGGAGGCCAGGGGATACGCAGTATTTT.

As for this clone: Other DNA sequences in the same sample also yield this CDR3. The gene calls are TRBV27 and TRBJ2-5, with D uncertain. The V and J ends lost 6 bases and 5 bases respectively, with 10 bases between them. Looked up from germline, CDR1 is MNHEY and CDR2 is SMNVEV (reference sequence). This CDR3 comprises 12 residues. CDR3 nucleotides: TGTGCCAGCAGCCTATCCGGGGAGACCCAGTACTTC. Amino acid sequence: CASSLSGETQYF.

V is TRBV4-1 and J is TRBJ1-1; 7 nucleotides match TRBD1. Trimming removed 0 bases from V and 5 bases from J; junction bases left unmatched: 9. Germline assignment: CDR1 MGHRA and CDR2 YSYEKL. The CDR3 totals 16 residues. As DNA, the CDR3 is TGCGCCAGCAGCCAAGACTACACAGGGGTACGGACTGAAGCTTTCTTT. Its protein is CASSQDYTGVRTEAFF.

The rearrangement links TRBV18 to TRBJ2-1, with D unresolved. Germline CDR1 KGHSH, CDR2 LQKENI. The CDR3 extends over 17 amino acids. Between the trimmed V and J ends, which lost 0 bases and 0 bases, there was a span of 12 bases. The CDR3 loop reads CASSPPVTSISYNEQFF. CDR3 DNA sequence: TGTGCCAGCTCACCACCAGTGACCTCAATCTCCTACAATGAGCAGTTCTTC.

The rearrangement uses TRBV18 and TRBJ1-5, with a tentative D call TRBD1 (6 bases). The V and J ends lost 3 bases and 4 bases respectively, with 16 bases between them. The length of the CDR3 is 16 residues. Germline V lookup: CDR1 KGHSH, CDR2 LQKENI. CDR3 residues: CASSPQQGGVNQPQHF. The CDR3 bases are TGTGCCAGCTCACCTCAACAAGGGGGGGTAAATCAGCCCCAGCATTTT.

CDR3: CASSFLSFSGEDGYTF. The CDR3 nucleotides read TGCGCCAGCAGCTTTCTCTCCTTTTCAGGGGAGGATGGCTACACCTTC. V and J are TRBV5-1 and TRBJ1-2, with a possible D match to TRBD1 (6 bases). The CDR3 spans 16 residues. Between the trimmed V and J ends, which lost 2 bases and 6 bases, there was a span of 20 bases. The germline V gene has CDR1 SGHRS and CDR2 YFSETQ.

The chain uses TRBV11-2 and TRBJ2-5, with 11 bases fitting TRBD2. Losses at the gene ends were 4 bases for V and 2 bases for J; bases not matched to a gene: 6. Germline assignment: CDR1 SGHAT and CDR2 FQNNGV. CDR3 size: 16 residues. CDR3 DNA sequence: TGTGCCAGCAGCTACCTTCTAGCGGGAGGACAAGAGACCCAGTACTTC. Amino acids: CASSYLLAGGQETQYF. The full variable domain, its missing parts supplied by reference TRBV11-2 and TRBJ2-5, is EAGVAQSPRYKIIEKRQSVAFWCNPISGHATLYWYQQILGQGPKLLIQFQNNGVVDDSQLPKDRFSAERLKGVDSTLKIQPAKLEDSAVYLCASSYLLAGGQETQYFGPGTRLLVL.

The chain joins TRBV11-1 to TRBJ2-7, with D possibly being TRBD1 or TRBD2 (5 bases each). This CDR3 spans 13 amino acids. V was trimmed by 3 bases and J by 5 bases, leaving 11 bases between them. Germline V gene sequence: CDR1 SGHAT, CDR2 FQDESV (reference sequence). The CDR3 region has the DNA TGTGCCAGCAGCTTCCCCCGAGGGGACGAGCAGTACTTC. Amino acids: CASSFPRGDEQYF.

This clone was observed a handful of times. The chain carries TRBV21-1 and TRBJ2-3; the D call TRBD2 from the table was never checked on the DNA. TRBV21-1 is noted as a pseudogene. The CDR3 totals 16 residues. The CDR3 DNA follows: TGTGCCAGCAGCAAAGCGAATAGCGGGAAGGGAGATACGCAGTATTTT. It is translated as CASSKANSGKGDTQYF.

V gene TRBV18 combines with J gene TRBJ2-1; maybe TRBD2 (5 bases). The CDR3 totals 15 residues. Trimming removed 0 bases at V and 7 bases at J, with 13 bases between. Per the germline V gene, CDR1 is KGHSH and CDR2 is LQKENI. CDR3 bases: TGTGCCAGCTCACCACCCGGGGTTAGAGGGAATGAGCAGTTCTTC. As protein: CASSPPGVRGNEQFF.

V usage is TRBV19 and J usage is TRBJ2-1, with D perhaps being TRBD1 or TRBD2 (7 bases each). Trimming took 5 bases from V and 6 from J, leaving 20 bases between them. Germline V gene lookup returns CDR1 LNHDA and CDR2 SQIVND (reference sequence). CDR3 length equals 16 residues. CDR3 DNA: TGTGCCAGTAGTCCAGGGGCGACAGGGAGGGCCAATGAGCAGTTCTTC. The encoded protein is CASSPGATGRANEQFF. The full variable domain, its missing parts supplied by reference TRBV19 and TRBJ2-1, is DGGITQSPKYLFRKEGQNVTLSCEQNLNHDAMYWYRQDPGQGLRLIYYSQIVNDFQKGDIAEGYSVSREKKESFPLTVTSAQKNPTAFYLCASSPGATGRANEQFFGPGTRLTVL.

The chain uses TRBV15 and TRBJ2-4; 9 nucleotides match TRBD2. Per the germline V gene, CDR1 is LNHNV and CDR2 is YYDKDF (reference sequence). V shed 0 bases, J shed 0 bases, and the junction held 3 bases outside the gene matches. This CDR3 has 17 amino acids. The CDR3 region is CATSREAGGLAKNIQYF. The CDR3 DNA is TGTGCCACCAGCAGAGAGGCGGGAGGGTTAGCCAAAAACATTCAGTACTTC.

The rearrangement uses TRBV19 and TRBJ2-7; 9 bases map to TRBD1. CDR1 LNHDA and CDR2 SQIVND come from the germline V gene (reference sequence). This CDR3 spans 15 amino acids. The trim removed 6 bases at V and 3 bases at J, leaving 9 bases unmatched. CDR3 region: CASSHGTGRGYEQYF. The CDR3 coding sequence is TGTGCCAGTAGCCACGGGACAGGGAGGGGCTACGAGCAGTACTTC.

This clone was counted a single time. CDR3 in DNA: TGTGCCAGCAGCTTAGCCGTGGTGGGGGTACAAGAGACCCAGTACTTC. Translating it yields CASSLAVVGVQETQYF. The gene calls are TRBV11-2 and TRBJ2-5; D possibly matches TRBD1 or TRBD2 (5 bases each). CDR1 is SGHAT and CDR2 is FQNNGV in the germline V gene. The CDR3 sequence is 16 residues long. Trimming pared 1 base from V and 2 bases from J, leaving 14 bases between.

The chain links TRBV5-1 to TRBJ1-3, with D possibly matching TRBD1 (5 bases). The CDR3 spans 17 residues. CDR1 SGHRS and CDR2 YFSETQ come from the germline V gene. V was trimmed by 0 bases and J by 2 bases, leaving 15 bases between them. CDR3 protein: CASSLAGTRVTGNTIYF. The CDR3 nucleotides read TGCGCCAGCAGCTTGGCTGGGACTCGGGTCACTGGAAACACCATATATTTT.

The chain has TRBV5-4 and TRBJ2-5; 8 nucleotides line up with TRBD1. V lost 3 bases and J lost 5; bases outside the gene matches: 9. The CDR3 has 15 residues. The germline V gene encodes CDR1 SGHNT and CDR2 YYREEE (reference sequence). The DNA of the CDR3 is TGTGCCAGCAGCTCCCCGGACAGGGTAGTCGAGACCCAGTACTTC. Residues: CASSSPDRVVETQYF.

The chain combines TRBV7-6 with TRBJ1-1, with a tentative D call TRBD1 (6 bases). The germline V gene has CDR1 SGHVS and CDR2 FNYEAQ. With 1 base removed from V and 0 bases from J, the gap between germline ends came to 12 bases. The CDR3 is 16 residues long. Here the CDR3 reads CASSLEDRFLNTEAFF. Written as DNA, the CDR3 is TGTGCCAGCAGCTTAGAAGACAGGTTCCTGAACACTGAAGCTTTCTTT.

V and J are TRBV19 and TRBJ2-1; 8 positions match TRBD2. J gave up 0 bases and V 7 bases, and 2 bases lay outside the gene matches. CDR1 and CDR2 (germline): LNHDA, SQIVND (reference sequence). The CDR3 covers 14 residues. The CDR3 DNA reads TGTGCCAGTAAGAGCGGGAGCTCCTACAATGAGCAGTTCTTC. Translating gives CASKSGSSYNEQFF.

In its sample, this clone was seen once. The J gene is TRBJ1-1, the V gene TRBV7-2, with a tentative D call TRBD1 (6 bases). V shed 5 bases and J shed 1 base, with 8 bases lying between them. The CDR3 has 13 residues. From germline, CDR1 is SGHTA and CDR2 FQGNSA. The CDR3 region is CASSKQGNTEAFF. DNA for the CDR3: TGTGCCAGCAGCAAACAGGGGAACACTGAAGCTTTCTTT.

The chain couples TRBV11-2 to TRBJ2-2; D remains unclear. The CDR3 contains 14 residues. With 5 bases removed from V and 7 bases from J, the gap between germline ends came to 14 bases. CDR1 and CDR2 (germline): SGHAT, FQNNGV. The CDR3 DNA reads TGTGCCAGCAGCAGGCCTCGTGTGGGCGGGGAGCTGTTTTTT. Residues: CASSRPRVGGELFF.

This clone has just a few counts. V and J are TRBV28 and TRBJ2-7; D not resolved. V was trimmed by 5 bases and J by 3 bases, leaving 14 bases between them. Looked up from germline, CDR1 is MDHEN and CDR2 is SYDVKM. The CDR3 sequence is 14 residues long. The CDR3 DNA reads as TGTGCCAGCAGTCCCCCGGGTACCATCTACGAGCAGTACTTC. This sequence encodes CASSPPGTIYEQYF.

For this clone: At one end the junction does not follow the germline gene, possibly because of a read error. This chain uses TRBV7-9 with TRBJ2-1; the match to TRBD2 covers 9 bases. The CDR3 sequence is 14 residues long. Germline CDR1 is SEHNR and CDR2 is FQNEAQ (reference sequence). The CDR3 nucleotides are TGTGCCAGCAGCGTAGCGGGAGCCTACAATGAGCAGTTCTTC. Translated: CASSVAGAYNEQFF.

J is TRBJ1-3 and V is TRBV5-1; a possible D gene is TRBD1 (5 bases). V lost 0 bases and J 0 bases, leaving 10 bases between the germline ends. Germline V CDR1 and CDR2: SGHRS, YFSETQ. This CDR3 comprises 16 residues. CDR3 amino acids: CASSLGRTTSGNTIYF. CDR3 DNA sequence: TGCGCCAGCAGCTTGGGACGGACAACCTCTGGAAACACCATATATTTT.

The J gene is TRBJ2-5, the V gene TRBV5-1, with 8 positions matching TRBD2. The V gene's germline CDR1 is SGHRS and CDR2 YFSETQ. The V segment lost 2 bases and the J segment 1 base; nucleotides outside the gene matches: 4. This CDR3 is 15 amino acids long. CDR3 residues: CASSFYGTSQETQYF. As DNA, the CDR3 is TGCGCCAGCAGCTTCTACGGGACTAGCCAAGAGACCCAGTACTTC.

The chain has TRBV5-1 and TRBJ2-7, with 9 nucleotides matching TRBD1. The CDR3 is 17 residues long. With 0 bases clipped from V and 4 bases from J, the junction kept 11 bases outside the gene matches. Germline lookup yields CDR1 SGHRS and CDR2 YFSETQ. The CDR3 here is CASSLAGATGGVYEQYF. In DNA, the CDR3 is TGCGCCAGCAGCTTGGCGGGGGCCACAGGGGGCGTTTACGAGCAGTACTTC.

The chain recombines TRBV2 with TRBJ1-2; 9 bases fit TRBD1. CDR1 is SNHLY and CDR2 is FYNNEI in the germline V gene. Trimming cost V 1 base and J 13 bases; bases outside gene matches: 7. The CDR3 sequence is 13 residues long. The CDR3 sequence is CASSEGRDRVFTF. CDR3 DNA: TGTGCCAGCAGTGAAGGAAGGGACAGGGTGTTCACCTTC.

This CDR3 is CASNPGPLGYGYTF. The CDR3 DNA reads as TGTGCCAGCAACCCGGGACCGCTGGGCTATGGCTACACCTTC. V is TRBV2 and J is TRBJ1-2; a weak D match, TRBD1 (5 bases). V was shortened by 7 bases and J by 4 bases, with 16 bases between the two germline ends. Germline values: CDR1 SNHLY, CDR2 FYNNEI. The CDR3 covers 14 residues. Supplemented by reference TRBV2 and TRBJ1-2, the full variable domain reads EPEVTQTPSHQVTQMGQEVILRCVPISNHLYFYWYRQILGQKVEFLVSFYNNEISEKSEIFDDQFSVERPDGSNFTLKIRSTKLEDSAMYFCASNPGPLGYGYTFGSGTRLTVV.